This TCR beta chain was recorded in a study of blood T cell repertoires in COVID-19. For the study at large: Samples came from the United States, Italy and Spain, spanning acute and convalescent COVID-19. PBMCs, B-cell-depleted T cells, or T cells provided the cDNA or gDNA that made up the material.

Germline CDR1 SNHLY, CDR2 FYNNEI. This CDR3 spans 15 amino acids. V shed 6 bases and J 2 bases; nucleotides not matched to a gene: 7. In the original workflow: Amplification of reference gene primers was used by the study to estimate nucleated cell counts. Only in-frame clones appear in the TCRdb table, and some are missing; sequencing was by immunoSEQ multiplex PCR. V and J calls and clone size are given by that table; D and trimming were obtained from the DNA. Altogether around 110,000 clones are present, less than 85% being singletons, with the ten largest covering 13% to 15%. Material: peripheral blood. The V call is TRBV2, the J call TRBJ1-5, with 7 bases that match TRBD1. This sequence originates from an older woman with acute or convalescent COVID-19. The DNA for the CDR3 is TGTGCCAGCAGCGCCACGGGGACAGGCAATCAGCCCCAGCATTTT. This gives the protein CASSATGTGNQPQHF.